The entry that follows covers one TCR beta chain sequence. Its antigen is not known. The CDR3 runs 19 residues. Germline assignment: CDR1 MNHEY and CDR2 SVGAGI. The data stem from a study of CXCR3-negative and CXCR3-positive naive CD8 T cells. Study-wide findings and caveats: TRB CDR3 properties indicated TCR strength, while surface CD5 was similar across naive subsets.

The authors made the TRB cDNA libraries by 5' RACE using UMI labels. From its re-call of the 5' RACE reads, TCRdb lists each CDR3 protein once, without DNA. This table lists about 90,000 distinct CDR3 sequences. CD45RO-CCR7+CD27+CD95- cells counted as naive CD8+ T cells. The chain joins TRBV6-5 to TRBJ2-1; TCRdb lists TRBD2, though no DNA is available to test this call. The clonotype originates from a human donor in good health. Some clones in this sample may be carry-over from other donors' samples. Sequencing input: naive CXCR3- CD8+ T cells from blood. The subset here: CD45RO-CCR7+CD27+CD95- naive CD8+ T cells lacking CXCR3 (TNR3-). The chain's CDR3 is CASSDTGTSGEKSYNEQFF.